A single sample gave rise to the 15 T cell receptor beta chains below, sequenced in a study of human T cells and chemical hapten exposure. TCRdb reprocessed the RACE reads with MiXCR, giving one entry per CDR3 protein. The table includes some 330,000 distinct CDR3 sequences, about 5% detected once. The time point denotes: pre-sensitization, week 0. The treatment was: therapeutic diphenylcyclopropenone sensitization with weekly scalp DPC. Sequenced here: whole blood, sampled in connection with sensitization to the hapten diphenylcyclopropenone (DPC). Every receptor here comes from a woman between 18 and 29 years old with alopecia areata. Some clones in this sample may be carry-over from other donors' samples.

There are a few counts of this clonotype. The CDR3 coding sequence is TGTGCCAGCAGGGAAAATACTAGCGGGGGGGCAGATACGCAGTATTTT. Translating gives CASRENTSGGADTQYF. The J gene is TRBJ2-3, the V gene TRBV6-1; 13 bases map to TRBD2. CDR3 size: 16 residues. Germline CDR1 MNHNS, CDR2 SASEGT. Unmatched junction bases numbered 7, after V lost 6 bases and J lost 4 bases.

This clonotype was picked up many times. This sequence joins TRBV7-2 and TRBJ1-5; tentative D call: TRBD1 (6 bases). This CDR3 is 14 amino acids long. The germline V and J ends were trimmed by 4 bases and 2 bases, with 9 bases remaining between them. Germline values: CDR1 SGHTA, CDR2 FQGNSA. The CDR3 is CASSSRQGNQPQHF. The CDR3 DNA reads as TGTGCCAGCAGCTCTCGACAGGGCAATCAGCCCCAGCATTTT.

This clonotype was picked up a small number of times. The CDR3 reads CASSLVPDGTSNSYEQYF. CDR3 bases: TGTGCCAGCAGCTTAGTGCCCGACGGGACGTCGAACTCCTACGAGCAGTACTTC. The chain employs TRBV7-9 and TRBJ2-7, with D perhaps being TRBD1 or TRBD2 (5 bases each). CDR1 and CDR2 from the germline V gene are SEHNR and FQNEAQ (reference sequence). Trimming removed 1 base from V and 0 bases from J, with 19 bases in between. This CDR3 contains 18 residues.

V is TRBV25-1 and J is TRBJ1-1; 7 bases are a match to TRBD1. This CDR3 contains 14 residues. V lost 4 bases, J lost 12 bases, and 14 bases stayed unmatched. Germline values: CDR1 MGHDK, CDR2 SYGVNS. The CDR3: CASSAVGTVQRTFF. The DNA of the CDR3 is TGTGCCAGCAGTGCTGTGGGGACAGTACAAAGAACTTTCTTT.

This clonotype was picked up many times. V and J are TRBV20-1 and TRBJ1-6; D is perhaps TRBD1 (6 bases). This CDR3 spans 14 amino acids. Germline V gene data show CDR1 as DFQATT and CDR2 as SNEGSKA (reference sequence). Trimming stripped 0 bases from V and 10 bases from J, with 13 bases between. Written as DNA, the CDR3 is TGCAGTGCTAGAGATTACAGGGATCAGTCACCCCTCCACTTT. Its translation: CSARDYRDQSPLHF.

There are a few counts of this clonotype. The J gene is TRBJ2-2, the V gene TRBV6-1, with D unresolved. Trimming took 8 bases from V and 4 from J, leaving 20 bases between them. Germline-derived CDR1 and CDR2 are MNHNS and SASEGT. There are 16 residues in the CDR3. The CDR3 region is CASLANLDKPTGELFF. CDR3 DNA: TGTGCCAGCTTGGCCAATCTCGACAAACCCACCGGGGAGCTGTTTTTT.

This clonotype was recorded a few times. The chain joins TRBV27 to TRBJ1-1; no clear D gene. V shed 4 bases and J shed 10 bases, with 13 bases lying between them. The V gene's germline CDR1 is MNHEY and CDR2 SMNVEV (reference sequence). The length of the CDR3 is 12 residues. The CDR3 region has the DNA TGTGCCAGCAGTTCCCCCTTCTCTGCAGCTTTCTTT. As protein: CASSSPFSAAFF.

This clonotype was picked up many times. The rearrangement joins TRBV28 to TRBJ2-3, with D tentatively TRBD2 (6 bases). The CDR3 has 15 amino acids. The ends were cut back, 1 base at V and 1 base at J, with 9 bases in the middle. Germline lookup yields CDR1 MDHEN and CDR2 SYDVKM. This chain's CDR3 is CASSLSTGGTDTQYF. The CDR3 DNA sequence: TGTGCCAGCAGTTTATCTACGGGGGGCACAGATACGCAGTATTTT.

The chain links TRBV3-1 to TRBJ1-4, with D perhaps TRBD1 (5 bases). The V and J ends lost 6 bases and 8 bases respectively, with 16 bases between them. CDR3 length: 14 residues. The V gene's germline CDR1 is LGHDT and CDR2 YNNKEL (reference sequence). The CDR3 nucleotides read TGTGCCAGCAGTCCAGGTGGGACGCCGGAAAAACTGTTTTTT. It specifies CASSPGGTPEKLFF.

The rearrangement joins TRBV5-5 to TRBJ2-2; perhaps TRBD1 as D (5 bases). V gave up 1 base and J gave up 1 base, with 8 bases separating them. CDR3 length: 15 residues. CDR1 SGHKS and CDR2 YYEKEE come from the germline V gene (reference sequence). In nucleotides, the CDR3 is TGTGCCAGCAGCTTGAGGGGAATGAACACCGGGGAGCTGTTTTTT. Its protein is CASSLRGMNTGELFF.

This clonotype was picked up many times. This rearrangement joins TRBV7-3 to TRBJ1-4, with D possibly being TRBD1 (6 bases). Trimming took 8 bases from V and 5 from J, leaving 9 bases between them. The length of the CDR3 is 12 residues. Germline CDR1 SGHTA, CDR2 FQGTGA. CDR3 nucleotide sequence: TGTGCCAGCGCGGACAGAAATGAAAAACTGTTTTTT. Its protein is CASADRNEKLFF.

This clonotype was counted at least ten times. CDR3 nucleotides: TGTGCCAGCAGGTTCCCCGGGACAGGGGAGTCCGGGGAGCTGTTTTTT. Translation gives CASRFPGTGESGELFF. The chain is built from TRBV2 and TRBJ2-2; 10 nucleotides align to TRBD1. CDR3 length equals 16 residues. The V segment lost 6 bases and the J segment 6 bases; nucleotides outside the gene matches: 10. The germline CDR1 and CDR2 sequences are SNHLY and FYNNEI.

V gene TRBV23-1 combines with J gene TRBJ1-5; D remains ambiguous. TRBV23-1 is an open reading frame whose function is uncertain. This CDR3 contains 13 residues. V was trimmed by 0 bases and J by 7 bases, leaving 7 bases between them. CDR3: CASSQSGRQPQHF. The CDR3 coding sequence is TGCGCCAGCAGTCAATCGGGGAGACAGCCCCAGCATTTT.

This clonotype was counted only a few times. The CDR3 loop is CASSLRPAGGPGDTQYF. In nucleotides, the CDR3 is TGTGCCAGCAGTTTACGACCAGCGGGGGGGCCCGGAGATACGCAGTATTTT. The gene calls are TRBV12-3 or TRBV12-4 and TRBJ2-3; the match to TRBD2 covers 10 bases. The CDR3 runs 17 residues. V lost 2 bases to trimming and J lost 5 bases; unmatched junction nucleotides: 10.

This clonotype was observed a handful of times. A read error may produce the germline difference seen at one junction end. The V call is TRBV7-7, the J call TRBJ2-2; tentative D call: TRBD2 (5 bases). Germline V gene lookup returns CDR1 SSHAT and CDR2 FNYEAQ (reference sequence). The CDR3 totals 16 residues. The CDR3 protein is CASSPSPLGSTGELFF. The CDR3 DNA reads as TGTGCTAGCAGCCCCTCCCCACTAGGGAGTACCGGGGAGCTGTTTTTT.